The text below deals with one TCR beta chain. Its antigen is currently unknown. This specimen comes from a study of beta chain features in type 1 diabetes. Study-wide background: Cell yields, gender and age were comparable in patients and healthy donors.

CD4+ cells of the naive, central memory, regulatory and stem cell-like memory types were sorted via CD45RO/CCR7/CD25/CD127/CD95/CD27. Purities over 95% were achieved in all sorted populations. cDNA synthesis used the whole RNA isolate, giving expressed TCRB sequences. Here immunoSEQ multiplex PCR was the method, and the copy in TCRdb shows in-frame clones only, minus some. The repertoire has hundreds of thousands of clones, about 16% of them found once; the top ten carry about 0.087%. The CDR3 is 14 residues long. Trimming took off 2 bases at V and 4 bases at J, with 12 bases between the two ends. The germline V gene has CDR1 SGHRS and CDR2 YFSETQ. Study-wide findings and caveats: A possible short-template PCR bias applies equally to patients and controls.

The chain links TRBV5-1 to TRBJ2-5; perhaps TRBD2 as D (7 bases). Material: naive CD4+ T cells from blood. The sequence came from a man aged 18 to 29 in good health. CDR3 loop: CASSFAGAGETQYF. In DNA, the CDR3 is TGCGCCAGCAGCTTTGCGGGGGCTGGAGAGACCCAGTACTTC. The variable domain in full, with the rest retrieved from reference TRBV5-1 and TRBJ2-5, is KAGVTQTPRYLIKTRGQQVTLSCSPISGHRSVSWYQQTPGQGLQFLFEYFSETQRNKGNFPGRFSGRQFSNSRSEMNVSTLELGDSALYLCASSFAGAGETQYFGPGTRLLVL.